This T cell receptor beta chain was sequenced during a study of identical twins. Study-wide points: Clonotypes of the beta chain that were abundant in cord blood carried fewer insertions (memory repertoires showed none). Out-of-frame sharing of TCR alpha in monozygotic twins was underestimated by models.

Template switching introduced a universal primer site, and the cDNA bore unique molecular identifiers. One entry per CDR3 protein results from TCRdb running MiXCR on the 5' RACE reads. There are 420,000 or so distinct CDR3 sequences in the sample; 15% to 20% occur only once, and approximately 12% lies in the top ten. The CDR3 sequence is 16 residues long. Germline values: CDR1 SGHRS, CDR2 YFSETQ. The junction had 7 bases not matched to a gene; V was cut back by 3 bases and J by 5 bases. Turning to this clonotype: As yet, its antigen is unknown.

Material for sequencing was naive T cells sorted from blood. The receptor was derived from a man in his forties or fifties in good health. The V call is TRBV5-1, the J call TRBJ2-5, with 13 bases aligning to TRBD2. This CDR3 is CASSYGTSGARETQYF. In DNA, the CDR3 is TGCGCCAGCAGCTATGGGACTAGCGGGGCACGGGAGACCCAGTACTTC.